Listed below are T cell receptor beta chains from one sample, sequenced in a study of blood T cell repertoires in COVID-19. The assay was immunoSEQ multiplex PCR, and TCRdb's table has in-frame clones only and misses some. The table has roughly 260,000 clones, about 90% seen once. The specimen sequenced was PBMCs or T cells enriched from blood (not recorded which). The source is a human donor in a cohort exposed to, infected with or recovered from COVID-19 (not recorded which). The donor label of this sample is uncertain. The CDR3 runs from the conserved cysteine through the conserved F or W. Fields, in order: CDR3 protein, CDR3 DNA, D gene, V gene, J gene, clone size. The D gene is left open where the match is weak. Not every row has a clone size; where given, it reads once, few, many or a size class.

CAWSVGDSNYGYTF	TGTGCCTGGAGTGTAGGGGACAGTAACTATGGCTACACCTTC	TRBD1	TRBV30	TRBJ1-2	NA
CASSSQARTNEKLFF	TGTGCCAGCAGTTCACAGGCTAGGACTAATGAAAAACTGTTTTTT	NA	TRBV28	TRBJ1-4	NA
CASSQGGLAALAKNIQYF	TGTGCCAGCAGCCAGGGTGGACTAGCAGCCTTAGCCAAAAACATTCAGTACTTC	TRBD2	TRBV3-1/TRBV3-2	TRBJ2-4	NA
CASSTVINSPLHF	TGTGCCAGCTCTACAGTCATAAATTCACCCCTCCACTTT	NA	TRBV11-2	TRBJ1-6	NA
CASSPNRGGNTEAFF	TGTGCCAGCTCACCAAACAGGGGGGGGAACACTGAAGCTTTCTTT	TRBD1	TRBV18	TRBJ1-1	NA
CASSPRVTEAFF	TGTGCCAGCAGTCCCAGGGTCACTGAAGCTTTCTTT	NA	TRBV6-6	TRBJ1-1	NA
CASRRTRGGTLGEQYF	TGTGCCAGCAGGCGAACGCGAGGGGGCACCTTGGGGGAGCAGTACTTC	TRBD1	TRBV27	TRBJ2-7	NA
CAWSMGLAGTGELFF	TGTGCCTGGAGCATGGGACTAGCGGGCACCGGGGAGCTGTTTTTT	TRBD2	TRBV30	TRBJ2-2	NA
CASSYQGNEQFF	TGTGCCAGCAGCTATCAGGGGAATGAGCAGTTCTTC	NA	TRBV7-3	TRBJ2-1	NA
CASRRTGASGGLREQFF	TGTGCCAGTAGGAGGACTGGGGCTAGCGGGGGGTTAAGGGAGCAGTTCTTC	TRBD2	TRBV19	TRBJ2-1	NA
CASSVGESGGLNTEAFF	TGTGCCAGCAGCGTAGGGGAGTCAGGGGGCCTGAACACTGAAGCTTTCTTT	TRBD1	TRBV9	TRBJ1-1	NA
CATAPKEGRSNQPQHF	TGTGCCACCGCACCGAAAGAAGGGAGGAGCAATCAGCCCCAGCATTTT	NA	TRBV10-3	TRBJ1-5	NA
CASSIIGARQPQHF	TGTGCCAGTAGTATAATAGGGGCGAGACAGCCCCAGCATTTT	NA	TRBV19	TRBJ1-5	NA
CASSEGGQETQYF	TGCGCCAGCAGCGAAGGGGGTCAAGAGACCCAGTACTTC	NA	TRBV5-1	TRBJ2-5	NA
CASSPTRQGAGNTIYF	TGTGCCAGCTCACCAACAAGACAGGGGGCTGGAAACACCATATATTTT	TRBD1	TRBV18	TRBJ1-3	NA
CASSEVKIGTRMNEQFF	TGTGCCAGCAGTGAAGTAAAAATCGGGACTAGGATGAATGAGCAGTTCTTC	TRBD2	TRBV6-1	TRBJ2-1	NA
CASSEPQVTNTGELFF	TGTGCCAGCAGCGAGCCCCAGGTGACGAACACCGGGGAGCTGTTTTTT	NA	TRBV28	TRBJ2-2	NA
CAWSADTEAFF	TGTGCCTGGAGTGCAGACACTGAAGCTTTCTTT	NA	TRBV30	TRBJ1-1	NA
CASSPPGSGYTF	TGTGCCAGTAGCCCCCCAGGGTCGGGCTACACCTTC	NA	TRBV19	TRBJ1-2	NA
CASGRLAGKNNEQFF	TGTGCCAGCGGAAGACTAGCGGGGAAAAACAATGAGCAGTTCTTC	TRBD2	TRBV7-9	TRBJ2-1	NA
CASSVEAGAHTGELFF	TGTGCCAGCAGCGTAGAAGCGGGGGCACACACCGGGGAGCTGTTTTTT	TRBD2	TRBV9	TRBJ2-2	NA
CATSPPTGTAMFF	TGTGCCACCAGCCCACCAACAGGGACCGCGATGTTTTTT	NA	TRBV15	TRBJ1-4	NA
CSGGTGGETQYF	TGCAGCGGTGGGACAGGGGGAGAGACCCAGTACTTC	TRBD1	TRBV29-1	TRBJ2-5	NA
CATSRDYPLAGGYNEQFF	TGTGCCACCAGCAGAGATTACCCACTAGCGGGGGGCTACAATGAGCAGTTCTTC	TRBD2	TRBV15	TRBJ2-1	NA
CASSYSSGYSYNEQFF	TGTGCCAGCAGTTACTCGAGTGGTTACTCCTACAATGAGCAGTTCTTC	NA	TRBV6-5	TRBJ2-1	NA
CANRWTGSYEQYF	TGTGCCAACCGCTGGACAGGTTCCTACGAGCAGTACTTC	TRBD1	TRBV19	TRBJ2-7	NA
CASSPGGRVQYTEAFF	TGTGCCAGCAGCCCTGGAGGGAGAGTACAGTACACTGAAGCTTTCTTT	NA	TRBV5-4	TRBJ1-1	NA
CASSYRGHQETQYF	TGTGCCAGCAGCTACAGGGGGCATCAAGAGACCCAGTACTTC	TRBD1	TRBV5-4	TRBJ2-5	NA
CASSPGTSGGYRSYNEQFF	TGTGCCAGCAGCCCGGGGACTAGCGGGGGGTATCGCTCCTACAATGAGCAGTTCTTC	TRBD2	TRBV7-2	TRBJ2-1	NA
CASSPGFGDQPQHF	TGTGCCAGCAGCCCAGGGTTTGGGGATCAGCCCCAGCATTTT	NA	TRBV7-2	TRBJ1-5	once
CATSDLPRREANYGYTF	TGTGCCACCAGTGATTTGCCCCGAAGGGAGGCTAACTATGGCTACACCTTC	NA	TRBV24-1	TRBJ1-2	NA
CASSQDLAGTGNTIYF	TGCGCCAGCAGCCAAGACTTGGCAGGGACTGGAAACACCATATATTTT	NA	TRBV4-3	TRBJ1-3	NA
CASSWGQGDGYTF	TGCGCCAGCAGCTGGGGACAGGGTGACGGCTACACCTTC	TRBD1	TRBV5-1	TRBJ1-2	NA
CASSTGTGGFETQYF	TGTGCCAGCAGCACAGGGACAGGGGGATTTGAGACCCAGTACTTC	TRBD1	TRBV14	TRBJ2-5	NA
CASSLPRRLTGNTIYF	TGTGCCAGCAGCTTACCCCGGAGACTAACTGGAAACACCATATATTTT	NA	TRBV7-8	TRBJ1-3	NA
CASSLLVAGRGVRTQYF	TGTGCCAGCAGCTTACTGGTCGCGGGCAGGGGTGTGCGCACGCAGTATTTT	NA	TRBV7-2	TRBJ2-3	NA
CASSQGSGLSANEQFF	TGTGCCAGCAGCCAAGGTTCGGGACTGTCGGCAAATGAGCAGTTCTTC	NA	TRBV14	TRBJ2-1	NA
CASSPGLRGTGELFF	TGTGCCAGCAGCCCAGGACTCAGAGGGACCGGGGAGCTGTTTTTT	NA	TRBV11-2	TRBJ2-2	NA
CASSPLMGALEKLFF	TGTGCCAGCAGCCCACTGATGGGGGCGCTTGAAAAACTGTTTTTT	NA	TRBV7-9	TRBJ1-4	NA
CAWGWGQNNQPQHF	TGTGCCTGGGGGTGGGGGCAGAACAATCAGCCCCAGCATTTT	NA	TRBV30	TRBJ1-5	few
CASSQGGTAASKNIQYF	TGCGCCAGCAGCCAAGGGGGGACAGCCGCTTCCAAAAACATTCAGTACTTC	TRBD1	TRBV4-1	TRBJ2-4	NA
CASSLREQGTGDTEAFF	TGTGCCAGCTCACTCAGGGAGCAAGGGACGGGGGACACTGAAGCTTTCTTT	NA	TRBV18	TRBJ1-1	NA
CASSQASYGYTF	TGTGCCAGCAGCCAAGCCTCCTATGGCTACACCTTC	NA	TRBV4-2	TRBJ1-2	NA
CATSDGGENYGYTF	TGTGCCACCAGTGATGGCGGCGAGAACTATGGCTACACCTTC	NA	TRBV24-1	TRBJ1-2	NA
CASSSRDRGPLSYGYTF	TGTGCCAGCAGTTCCCGGGACAGGGGGCCCCTATCGTATGGCTACACCTTC	TRBD1	TRBV28	TRBJ1-2	NA
CASSPPFLGRNTEAFF	TGTGCCAGCTCACCACCATTTCTGGGGAGAAACACTGAAGCTTTCTTT	NA	TRBV18	TRBJ1-1	NA
CASSIVAGEISGNTIYF	TGTGCCAGTAGTATAGTGGCCGGGGAAATCTCTGGAAACACCATATATTTT	NA	TRBV19	TRBJ1-3	NA
CASSPATGYRGTEAFF	TGTGCCAGCAGCCCCGCGACAGGGTATAGAGGCACTGAAGCTTTCTTT	TRBD1	TRBV5-4	TRBJ1-1	NA
CASSSAPRGGTGELFF	TGTGCCAGCAGTTCCGCCCCAAGGGGCGGCACCGGGGAGCTGTTTTTT	NA	TRBV28	TRBJ2-2	NA
CASSQITVNTEAFF	TGTGCCAGCAGCCAAATCACAGTGAACACTGAAGCTTTCTTT	NA	TRBV7-8	TRBJ1-1	few
CASSSGQNYGYTF	TGTGCCAGCAGTTCAGGACAGAACTATGGCTACACCTTC	NA	TRBV5-6	TRBJ1-2	NA
CATSSARLNTGELFF	TGTGCCACCAGTTCCGCGCGGTTGAACACCGGGGAGCTGTTTTTT	NA	TRBV24-1	TRBJ2-2	NA
CASSYQVDTQYF	TGTGCCAGCAGTTATCAGGTGGATACGCAGTATTTT	NA	TRBV6-2/TRBV6-3	TRBJ2-3	NA
CASSQGPRGRSYEQYF	TGCGCCAGCAGCCAAGGCCCGCGGGGGAGATCCTACGAGCAGTACTTC	TRBD2	TRBV4-3	TRBJ2-7	NA
CASSPLRADTQYF	TGTGCCAGCAGCCCACTTCGGGCAGATACGCAGTATTTT	NA	TRBV11-2	TRBJ2-3	NA
CASSLDGLQTWDTQYF	TGTGCCAGCAGCTTGGACGGACTACAAACCTGGGATACGCAGTATTTT	NA	TRBV5-4	TRBJ2-3	NA
CASSLISYPETQYF	TGTGCCAGCAGCTTAATTTCGTATCCGGAGACCCAGTACTTC	NA	TRBV7-9	TRBJ2-5	NA
CASSPLQGSFVNEQFF	TGTGCCAGCAGCCCGCTACAGGGGTCCTTTGTCAATGAGCAGTTCTTC	TRBD1	TRBV4-2	TRBJ2-1	NA
CASSPDRGPGYTF	TGCGCCAGCAGCCCGGACAGGGGCCCCGGCTACACCTTC	TRBD1	TRBV5-1	TRBJ1-2	NA
CAWSSELYNSPLHF	TGTGCCTGGAGCAGCGAACTCTATAATTCACCCCTCCACTTT	NA	TRBV30	TRBJ1-6	NA